The present T cell receptor (beta chain) was sequenced within a study of molecular identifiers for immune sequencing clone quantification. A CD8+CD4-CCR7+CD45RA+ phenotype served as the sorting definition for naive CD8 T cells. This clonotype was seen at least ten times. What it recognizes is unknown. Bulk TCR libraries used previously described methods and listed TCR primers. MiXCR, applied by TCRdb to the PCR reads, yields one record per CDR3 protein. The top ten clones hold 1.4% to 1.5% of a sample with about 60,000 distinct CDR3 sequences, around a sixth of them seen once. This CDR3 is built from 19 residues. CDR1 is MNHEY, CDR2 SMNVEV, per germline (reference sequence). J lost 2 bases, V lost 5 bases, and 18 bases had no gene match. Findings of the study overall: The study reportedly detected spiked Jurkat TCR RNA from one cell among around 1 million naive cells.

The V gene is TRBV27, the J gene TRBJ1-1, with TRBD1 matching over 9 bases. The sequenced material came from naive CD8+ T cells from blood, with Jurkat cell RNA spiked in. The subset: FACS-sorted CD8+CD4-CCR7+CD45RA+ naive T cells. This sequence originates from a human donor in good health. Some libraries in this study had Jurkat cell RNA spiked in. The DNA for the CDR3 is TGTGCCAGCAGTCTTACCAACCTGGGACAGGGTTACAGAAACACTGAAGCTTTCTTT. Translation gives CASSLTNLGQGYRNTEAFF.